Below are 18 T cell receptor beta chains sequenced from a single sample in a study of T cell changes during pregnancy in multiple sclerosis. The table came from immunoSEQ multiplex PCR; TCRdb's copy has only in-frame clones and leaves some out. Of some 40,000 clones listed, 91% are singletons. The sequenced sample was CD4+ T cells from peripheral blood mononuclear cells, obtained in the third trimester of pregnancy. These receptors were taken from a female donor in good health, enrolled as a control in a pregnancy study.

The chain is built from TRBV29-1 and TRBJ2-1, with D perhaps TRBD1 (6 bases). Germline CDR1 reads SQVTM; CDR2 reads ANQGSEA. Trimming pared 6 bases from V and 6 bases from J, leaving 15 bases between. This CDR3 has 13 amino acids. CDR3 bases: TGCAGCGTCGACAGGTTGGCCGGCAATGAGCAGTTCTTC. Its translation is CSVDRLAGNEQFF.

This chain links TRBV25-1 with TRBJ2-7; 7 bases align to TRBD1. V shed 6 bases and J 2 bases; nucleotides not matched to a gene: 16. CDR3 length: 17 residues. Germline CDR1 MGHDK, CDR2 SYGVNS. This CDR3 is CASRPNRGGLGPYEQYF. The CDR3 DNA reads TGTGCCAGCAGGCCCAACAGAGGGGGCCTAGGACCCTACGAGCAGTACTTC.

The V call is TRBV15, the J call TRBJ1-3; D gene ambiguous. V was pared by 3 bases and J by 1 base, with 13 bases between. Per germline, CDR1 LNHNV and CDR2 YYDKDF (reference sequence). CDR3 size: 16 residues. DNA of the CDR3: TGTGCCACCAGCAGGAGCGGGGTCTTTTCTGGAAACACCATATATTTT. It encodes CATSRSGVFSGNTIYF. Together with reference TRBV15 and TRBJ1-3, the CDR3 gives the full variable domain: DAMVIQNPRYQVTQFGKPVTLSCSQTLNHNVMYWYQQKSSQAPKLLFHYYDKDFNNEADTPDNFQSRRPNTSFCFLDIRSPGLGDTAMYLCATSRSGVFSGNTIYFGEGSWLTVV.

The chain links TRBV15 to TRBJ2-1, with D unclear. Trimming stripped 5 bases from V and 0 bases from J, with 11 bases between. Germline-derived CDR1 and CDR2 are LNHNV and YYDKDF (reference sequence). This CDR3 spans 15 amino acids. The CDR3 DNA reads TGTGCCACCAGCGGGCCCCACAGCTCCTACAATGAGCAGTTCTTC. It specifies CATSGPHSSYNEQFF.

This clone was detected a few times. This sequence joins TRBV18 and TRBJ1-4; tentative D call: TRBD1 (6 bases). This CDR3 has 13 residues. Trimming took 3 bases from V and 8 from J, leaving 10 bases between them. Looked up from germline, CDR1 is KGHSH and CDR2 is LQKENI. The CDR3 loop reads CASSPRTEEKLFF. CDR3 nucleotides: TGTGCCAGCTCACCGCGGACAGAAGAAAAACTGTTTTTT.

CDR3 bases: TGTGCCAGCAGCACGGCGGGGGGAGGTTCCGGGGAGCTGTTTTTT. It is translated as CASSTAGGGSGELFF. The chain employs TRBV9 and TRBJ2-2; 8 bases are shared with TRBD2. Germline loops: CDR1 SGDLS, CDR2 YYNGEE. V lost 4 bases and J lost 6; bases outside the gene matches: 8. The CDR3 has 15 amino acids.

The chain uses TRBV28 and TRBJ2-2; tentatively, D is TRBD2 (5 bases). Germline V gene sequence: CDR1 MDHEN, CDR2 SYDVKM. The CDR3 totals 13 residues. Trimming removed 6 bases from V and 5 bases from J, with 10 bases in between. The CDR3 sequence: CASRWLATGELFF. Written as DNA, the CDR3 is TGTGCCAGCAGGTGGCTAGCTACCGGGGAGCTGTTTTTT.

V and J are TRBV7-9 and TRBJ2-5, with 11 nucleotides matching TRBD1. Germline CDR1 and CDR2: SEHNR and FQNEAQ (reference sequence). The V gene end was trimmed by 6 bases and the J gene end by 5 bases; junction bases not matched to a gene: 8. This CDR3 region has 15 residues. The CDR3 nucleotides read TGTGCCAGCAGAACCGGACAGGGGGCTGCGGAGACCCAGTACTTC. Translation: CASRTGQGAAETQYF.

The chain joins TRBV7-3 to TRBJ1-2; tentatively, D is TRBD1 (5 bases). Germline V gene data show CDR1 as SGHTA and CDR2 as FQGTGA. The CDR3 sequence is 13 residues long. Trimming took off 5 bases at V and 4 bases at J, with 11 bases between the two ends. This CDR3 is CASSPGQGYGYTF. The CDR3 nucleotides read TGTGCCAGCAGCCCCGGTCAGGGCTATGGCTACACCTTC.

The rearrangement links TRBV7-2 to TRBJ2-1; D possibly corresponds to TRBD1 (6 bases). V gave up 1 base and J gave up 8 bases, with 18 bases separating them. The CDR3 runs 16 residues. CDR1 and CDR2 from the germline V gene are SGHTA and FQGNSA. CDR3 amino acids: CASSLVWGLAGDEQFF. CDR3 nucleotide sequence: TGTGCCAGCAGCTTAGTATGGGGGCTTGCCGGCGATGAGCAGTTCTTC.

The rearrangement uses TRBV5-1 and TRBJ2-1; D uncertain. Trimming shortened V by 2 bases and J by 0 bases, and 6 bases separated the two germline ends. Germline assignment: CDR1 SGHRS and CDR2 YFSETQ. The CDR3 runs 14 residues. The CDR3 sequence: CASSLESSYNEQFF. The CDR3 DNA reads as TGCGCCAGCAGCTTAGAGAGCTCCTACAATGAGCAGTTCTTC.

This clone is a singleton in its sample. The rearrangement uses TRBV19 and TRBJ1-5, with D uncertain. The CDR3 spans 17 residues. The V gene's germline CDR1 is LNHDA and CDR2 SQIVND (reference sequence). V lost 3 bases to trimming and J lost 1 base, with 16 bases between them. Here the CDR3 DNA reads TGTGCCAGTAGTATCAGGATTGGCGGGGTGAGCAATCAGCCCCAGCATTTT. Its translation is CASSIRIGGVSNQPQHF. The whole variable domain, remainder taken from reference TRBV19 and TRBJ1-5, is DGGITQSPKYLFRKEGQNVTLSCEQNLNHDAMYWYRQDPGQGLRLIYYSQIVNDFQKGDIAEGYSVSREKKESFPLTVTSAQKNPTAFYLCASSIRIGGVSNQPQHFGDGTRLSIL.

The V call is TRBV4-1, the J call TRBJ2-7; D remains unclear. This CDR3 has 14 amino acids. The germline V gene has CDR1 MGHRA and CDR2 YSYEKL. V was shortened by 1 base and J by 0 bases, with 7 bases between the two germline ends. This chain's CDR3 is CASSQGTYSYEQYF. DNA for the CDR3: TGCGCCAGCAGCCAAGGCACCTACTCCTACGAGCAGTACTTC.

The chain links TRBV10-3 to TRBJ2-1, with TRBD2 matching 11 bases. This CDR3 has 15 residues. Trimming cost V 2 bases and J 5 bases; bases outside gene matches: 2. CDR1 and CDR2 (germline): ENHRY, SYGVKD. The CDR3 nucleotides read TGTGCCATCAGTGAGGTGACTAGCGGGAACAATGAGCAGTTCTTC. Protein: CAISEVTSGNNEQFF.

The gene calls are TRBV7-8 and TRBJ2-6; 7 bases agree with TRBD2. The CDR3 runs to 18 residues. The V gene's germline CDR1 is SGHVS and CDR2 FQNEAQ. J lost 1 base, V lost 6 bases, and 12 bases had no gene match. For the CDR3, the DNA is TGTGCCAGCAGAGAACAGGCCGCGGGAGATTCTGGGGCCAACGTCCTGACTTTC. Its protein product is CASREQAAGDSGANVLTF.

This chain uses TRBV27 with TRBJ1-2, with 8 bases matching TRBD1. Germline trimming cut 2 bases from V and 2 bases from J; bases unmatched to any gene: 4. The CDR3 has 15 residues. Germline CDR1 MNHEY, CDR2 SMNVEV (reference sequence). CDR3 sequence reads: CASSLSNRGNYGYTF. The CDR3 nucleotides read TGTGCCAGCAGTTTAAGTAACAGGGGGAACTATGGCTACACCTTC.

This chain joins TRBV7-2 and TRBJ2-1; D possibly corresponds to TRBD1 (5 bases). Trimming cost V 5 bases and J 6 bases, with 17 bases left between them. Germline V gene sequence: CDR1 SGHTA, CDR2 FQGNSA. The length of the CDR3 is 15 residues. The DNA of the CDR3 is TGTGCCAGCAGCCATGGTGACAGACTGGCCAATGAGCAGTTCTTC. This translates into CASSHGDRLANEQFF. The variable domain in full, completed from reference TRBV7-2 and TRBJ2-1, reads GAGVSQSPSNKVTEKGKDVELRCDPISGHTALYWYRQSLGQGLEFLIYFQGNSAPDKSGLPSDRFSAERTGGSVSTLTIQRTQQEDSAVYLCASSHGDRLANEQFFGPGTRLTVL.

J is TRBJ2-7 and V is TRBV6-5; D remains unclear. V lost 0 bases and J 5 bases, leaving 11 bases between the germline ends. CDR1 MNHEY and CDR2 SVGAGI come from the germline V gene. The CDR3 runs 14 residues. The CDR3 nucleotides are TGTGCCAGCAGTTACTCCGGTGTAACCCACGAGCAGTACTTC. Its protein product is CASSYSGVTHEQYF.